One sample yielded the 25 T cell receptor beta chains listed below, sequenced in a study of glioma-infiltrating T cells. Using RNA template, CDR3s of TCR alpha and beta were amplified with iRepertoire arm-PCR. TCRdb independently ran MiXCR on the multiplex PCR reads; one entry per CDR3 protein. Seen here are some 100,000 distinct CDR3 sequences, 20% to 25% observed once, and the top ten hold 35%. Sequenced: glioma tissue, nonneoplastic brain tissue, or PBMCs (not recorded which). The receptor source for this set is a human donor with low-grade glioma or glioblastoma, undergoing nonglioma brain surgery, or in good health (not recorded which).

A remark on this clonotype: A much larger clone differs from this one at a single base, so this may be a read error. Lacking the conserved final phenylalanine or tryptophan, this CDR3 likely reflects a read error. This chain joins TRBV6-4 and TRBJ2-1, with 13 nucleotides matching TRBD2. This CDR3 contains 15 residues. CDR1 and CDR2 from the germline V gene are MRHNA and SNTAGT. Trimming at V came to 5 bases and at J to 6 bases, leaving 4 bases not matched to a gene. CDR3 sequence: CASSPGTSGINEQFS. The CDR3 nucleotides read TGTGCCAGCAGTCCCGGGACTAGCGGGATCAATGAGCAGTTCTCC.

V and J are TRBV4-3 and TRBJ2-1; tentatively, D is TRBD1 or TRBD2 (5 bases each). The V end lost 0 bases, the J end lost 4 bases, and 10 bases lay between the germline ends. Germline-derived CDR1 and CDR2 are LGHNA and YSLEER. This CDR3 is 15 amino acids long. The chain's CDR3 is CASSQDERGYNEQFF. The CDR3 DNA sequence: TGCGCCAGCAGCCAAGACGAGAGGGGTTACAATGAGCAGTTCTTC.

This clonotype was observed at least ten times. The rearrangement joins TRBV19 to TRBJ1-5; D remains unclear. The germline V gene has CDR1 LNHDA and CDR2 SQIVND (reference sequence). The CDR3 length is 12 residues. V lost 4 bases to trimming and J lost 5 bases, with 6 bases between them. CDR3 DNA: TGTGCCAGTAGTAGGCGGGATCAGCCCCAGCATTTT. It specifies CASSRRDQPQHF.

This chain connects TRBV19 to TRBJ2-1, with 8 bases identical to TRBD2. Per the germline V gene, CDR1 is LNHDA and CDR2 is SQIVND (reference sequence). The CDR3 spans 17 residues. With 10 bases clipped from V and 1 base from J, the junction kept 15 bases outside the gene matches. The CDR3 DNA follows: TGTGCCACCAAGACCCCCGGGGGGGGTAGGTCCTACAATGAGCAGTTCTTC. Amino acid sequence: CATKTPGGGRSYNEQFF.

This sequence joins TRBV19 and TRBJ2-7; 9 bases agree with TRBD2. Germline values: CDR1 LNHDA, CDR2 SQIVND (reference sequence). V gave up 5 bases and J gave up 0 bases; unmatched junction bases: 14. The CDR3 sequence is 18 residues long. The CDR3 DNA sequence: TGTGCCAGTAGTTTCTCACCAATGACTAGCGGTAGCTCCTACGAGCAGTACTTC. Translating gives CASSFSPMTSGSSYEQYF.

This clonotype was seen ten or more times. The V call is TRBV7-8, the J call TRBJ2-7, with D uncertain. Germline V CDR1 and CDR2: SGHVS, FQNEAQ. This CDR3 is 14 amino acids long. Deletions cut 5 bases from V and 3 bases from J, with 14 bases between. CDR3 coding DNA: TGTGCCAGCAGCCCGGACGGTTTCCTCTACGAGCAGTACTTC. It is translated as CASSPDGFLYEQYF.

As to this clonotype: A much larger clone differs by one base, so this may be a read error. The V call is TRBV28, the J call TRBJ2-2; 11 bases are a match to TRBD1. Germline V gives CDR1 MDHEN, CDR2 SYDVKM. This CDR3 has 16 residues. Trimming removed 4 bases from V and 7 bases from J; junction bases left unmatched: 8. Written as DNA, the CDR3 is TGTGCCAGCAGTTCGACGGGACAGGGGGTAATCGGGGAGCTGTTTTTT. This gives the protein CASSSTGQGVIGELFF.

This clonotype was picked up many times. The CDR3 sequence is CASRTNDNEQFF. As DNA, the CDR3 is TGTGCCAGTAGAACTAACGACAATGAGCAGTTCTTC. The rearrangement links TRBV11-2 to TRBJ2-1; no clear D gene. Germline values: CDR1 SGHAT, CDR2 FQNNGV. Trimming stripped 9 bases from V and 5 bases from J, with 11 bases between. This CDR3 contains 12 residues.

This clonotype was counted ten times or more. The V and J genes are TRBV3-1 and TRBJ2-5, with 11 positions matching TRBD2. The CDR3 loop spans 16 amino acids. V dropped 5 bases and J dropped 4; count of bases not matched to a gene: 9. Germline-derived CDR1 and CDR2 are LGHDT and YNNKEL (reference sequence). The CDR3: CASSLRLAGWGETQYF. CDR3 in DNA: TGTGCCAGCAGCTTAAGACTAGCGGGATGGGGAGAGACCCAGTACTTC.

This clonotype was detected ten times or more. The chain recombines TRBV28 with TRBJ2-3; 8 bases are a match to TRBD1. This CDR3 contains 14 residues. Trimming cost V 1 base and J 3 bases; bases outside gene matches: 0. Germline loops: CDR1 MDHEN, CDR2 SYDVKM. The CDR3 is CASSLYRGTDTQYF. The CDR3 DNA follows: TGTGCCAGCAGTTTATACAGGGGGACAGATACGCAGTATTTT.

This clonotype was counted ten times or more. The chain is built from TRBV5-1 and TRBJ2-3, with TRBD1 matching over 10 bases. The CDR3 runs to 15 residues. The germline V gene has CDR1 SGHRS and CDR2 YFSETQ. J lost 6 bases, V lost 0 bases, and 4 bases had no gene match. The CDR3 reads CASSLGDRGSDTQYF. The CDR3 nucleotides read TGCGCCAGCAGCTTGGGGGACAGGGGCTCGGATACGCAGTATTTT.

This chain connects TRBV7-9 to TRBJ2-2; possibly TRBD2 for D (5 bases). V was pared by 5 bases and J by 11 bases, with 21 bases between. CDR3 length: 15 amino acids. The germline V gene encodes CDR1 SEHNR and CDR2 FQNEAQ (reference sequence). CDR3 sequence reads: CASSRDLFTGVELFF. The CDR3 region has the DNA TGTGCCAGCAGCCGTGACCTTTTCACCGGGGTTGAGCTGTTTTTT.

This clonotype was counted at least ten times. The chain couples TRBV6-1 to TRBJ1-1; D is possibly TRBD1 (5 bases). Between the trimmed V and J ends, which lost 5 bases and 4 bases, there was a span of 14 bases. The CDR3 is made up of 14 amino acids. Looked up from germline, CDR1 is MNHNS and CDR2 is SASEGT. CDR3 region: CASSLGAVSTEAFF. CDR3 sequence (DNA): TGTGCCAGCAGTTTAGGGGCGGTGAGCACTGAAGCTTTCTTT.

This clonotype was observed at least ten times. The chain combines TRBV12-3 or TRBV12-4 with TRBJ1-4, with a weak D call TRBD1 (6 bases). Trimming cost V 5 bases and J 10 bases, with 17 bases left between them. The CDR3 sequence is 14 residues long. In DNA, the CDR3 is TGTGCCAGCAGTGGGGACATCCGTCTGGCAAAACTGTTTTTT. Protein product: CASSGDIRLAKLFF.

This clonotype was observed a handful of times. The chain has TRBV20-1 and TRBJ2-1; TRBD2 aligns across 10 bases. V dropped 7 bases and J dropped 7; count of bases not matched to a gene: 13. Per germline, CDR1 DFQATT and CDR2 SNEGSKA (reference sequence). This CDR3 region has 15 residues. CDR3 sequence: CSDSPWTSGINEQFF. In nucleotides, the CDR3 is TGCAGTGACTCACCCTGGACTAGCGGCATTAATGAGCAGTTCTTC.

This clonotype has more than one count but fewer than ten. This rearrangement joins TRBV2 to TRBJ2-5; maybe TRBD1 (6 bases). The CDR3 is 13 amino acids. Trimming took off 8 bases at V and 1 base at J, with 11 bases between the two ends. From germline, CDR1 is SNHLY and CDR2 FYNNEI. CDR3 sequence (DNA): TGTGCCAGCCAAGGGACATCCCAAGAGACCCAGTACTTC. This gives the protein CASQGTSQETQYF. The full variable domain, in which reference TRBV2 and TRBJ2-5 provide the parts outside the CDR3, is EPEVTQTPSHQVTQMGQEVILRCVPISNHLYFYWYRQILGQKVEFLVSFYNNEISEKSEIFDDQFSVERPDGSNFTLKIRSTKLEDSAMYFCASQGTSQETQYFGPGTRLLVL.

This chain joins TRBV20-1 and TRBJ2-1, with 10 bases that match TRBD2. Per germline, CDR1 DFQATT and CDR2 SNEGSKA (reference sequence). V trimming: 0 bases; J trimming: 9 bases; junction bases outside the gene matches: 17. The CDR3 is 18 residues long. The CDR3 region is CSARERAGGPGVGTEQFF. CDR3 nucleotides: TGCAGTGCTAGAGAACGAGCGGGAGGGCCAGGGGTTGGTACTGAGCAGTTCTTC.

This clonotype was seen a few times. The chain carries TRBV7-9 and TRBJ1-5, with D uncertain. Germline CDR1 is SEHNR and CDR2 is FQNEAQ (reference sequence). This CDR3 is built from 15 residues. Trimming removed 0 bases at V and 3 bases at J, with 9 bases between. As DNA, the CDR3 is TGTGCCAGCAGCTTAGCGACGCAGGTCAATCAGCCCCAGCATTTT. Translating gives CASSLATQVNQPQHF.

This clonotype was recorded at least ten times. The chain uses TRBV11-3 and TRBJ2-5; 7 nucleotides agree with TRBD1. CDR1 is SGHNT and CDR2 is YENEEA in the germline V gene. The CDR3 runs to 13 residues. With V trimmed by 7 bases and J by 1 base, 3 bases remained unmatched. CDR3 nucleotides: TGTGCCAGCACCAGACAGGGCCAAGAGACCCAGTACTTC. Its protein is CASTRQGQETQYF.

The chain recombines TRBV7-9 with TRBJ2-7, with D perhaps matching TRBD1 or TRBD2 (5 bases each). The CDR3 spans 15 residues. The germline CDR1 and CDR2 sequences are SEHNR and FQNEAQ (reference sequence). Deletions cut 6 bases from V and 0 bases from J, with 15 bases between. CDR3 nucleotide sequence: TGTGCCAGCAGGGCCCAGTTGGGGACCTCCTACGAGCAGTACTTC. Amino acids: CASRAQLGTSYEQYF.

On this clonotype itself: A read error is possible here, since a much larger clone lies one base away. This chain links TRBV7-2 with TRBJ2-5, with D perhaps being TRBD1 or TRBD2 (7 bases each). The CDR3 spans 16 residues. Germline lookup yields CDR1 SGHTA and CDR2 FQGNSA. The CDR3 region is CASSLQGGEFQGTQYF. The CDR3, as DNA: TGTGCCAGCAGCTTACAGGGGGGGGAATTTCAAGGGACCCAGTACTTC.

Concerning this clonotype itself: A much larger clone is a single base away; this may be a read error. The chain couples TRBV12-3 or TRBV12-4 to TRBJ1-1; 10 bases fit TRBD1. The CDR3 spans 15 residues. The CDR3 protein is CVIAGTGVINTEAFF. CDR3 coding DNA: TGTGTCATCGCCGGGACAGGGGTGATTAACACTGAAGCTTTCTTT.

For this clonotype: Being one base from a much bigger clone, this may be a read error. CDR3 nucleotides: TGTGCCAGCTCACCACCGGTCGGGTACAATGAGCAGTACTTC. Protein: CASSPPVGYNEQYF. The chain joins TRBV18 to TRBJ2-7; D gene ambiguous. The V and J ends lost 0 bases and 7 bases respectively, with 13 bases between them. This CDR3 contains 14 residues. Germline CDR1 reads KGHSH; CDR2 reads LQKENI.

This clonotype was seen repeatedly, ten times or more. V and J are TRBV12-3 or TRBV12-4 and TRBJ1-1; TRBD1 is a possible D gene (5 bases). CDR3 length: 14 residues. Trimming took off 3 bases at V and 4 bases at J, with 12 bases between the two ends. CDR3 amino acids: CASSFATAGTEAFF. CDR3 bases: TGTGCCAGCAGTTTCGCGACAGCGGGCACTGAAGCTTTCTTT.

This clonotype occurred once. The chain has TRBV6-6 and TRBJ1-1; D is uncertain. The CDR3 length is 12 residues. V was cut by 1 base and J by 7 bases, with 7 bases left in between. Germline CDR1 and CDR2: MNHNY and SVGAGI (reference sequence). The CDR3 loop is CASSYYRVEAFF. The DNA for the CDR3 is TGTGCCAGCAGTTACTATAGGGTTGAAGCTTTCTTT.